This T cell receptor beta chain appears in the sequencing data of a study of PD-1 blockade in classical Hodgkin lymphoma. Study-level results: CD8+ TCR diversity did not rise significantly by C4D1, unlike CD4+.

The patients all showed relapse after autologous stem cell transplantation, while their brentuximab vedotin exposure varied. The sample holds one count of this clone. Its matching antigen is unknown. The table came from immunoSEQ multiplex PCR; TCRdb's copy has only in-frame clones and leaves some out. The sample has some 84,000 clones; about 89% are singletons. The sequence was obtained from a human donor with classical Hodgkin lymphoma. The source material was peripheral blood mononuclear cells (PBMCs), sampled at baseline.

The CDR3 DNA reads as TGTGCTAGTGGTTCGGGACTAGCGGGAGGAGGCTCCTACAATGAGCAGTTCTTC. It encodes CASGSGLAGGGSYNEQFF. The chain couples TRBV12-5 to TRBJ2-1; TRBD2 matches at 15 bases. The V and J ends lost 4 bases and 0 bases, in that order; junction bases with no gene match: 4. Germline values: CDR1 LGHNT, CDR2 FRNRAP. This CDR3 has 18 amino acids.